Sequencing of this T cell receptor beta chain was carried out in a study of OX40 agonist ivuxolimab in advanced cancers. The CDR3 covers 15 residues. Germline CDR1 is SNHLY and CDR2 is FYNNEI. V dropped 6 bases and J dropped 3; count of bases not matched to a gene: 8. Sequenced by immunoSEQ multiplex PCR; TCRdb stores in-frame clones only, minus some. Altogether 50,000 to 75,000 clones are present, around nine tenths being singletons, with the ten largest covering under 0.5%. This receptor was taken from an adult with an advanced solid tumor such as melanoma, head and neck, liver or kidney cancer. The chain employs TRBV2 and TRBJ2-7, with 10 bases lining up with TRBD1. Sequences were derived from CD4+ or CD8+ T cells sorted from blood, sampled in a trial of the OX40 agonist ivuxolimab. The CDR3 sequence: CASSHGQGVSYEQYF. CDR3 DNA sequence: TGTGCCAGCAGCCATGGACAGGGGGTCAGCTACGAGCAGTACTTC.